The subject of this entry is one T cell receptor (beta chain). Its antigen has not been determined. Base qualities are not at hand, and no much larger clone is one base apart. This specimen comes from a study of T cell responses to AZD1222 COVID-19 vaccine (dated by TCRdb to the early 2020s). In terms of the full investigation: TCR sequencing was performed for roughly 250 trial participants, of whom about 200 were given two doses of AZD1222 and roughly 25 were given two doses of MenACWY control vaccine. Trial participants were enrolled by age into subgroups of 18-55, 56-69 and 70-plus years, and roughly 160, 29 and 62 TCR-sequenced participants, respectively, were included in these subgroups. What the study reported, not specific to this receptor: Reportedly, close to half of the unique spike-specific TCRs recognized epitopes lying outside the regions that are mutated in the B.1.351 and B.1.1.7 variants. The whole spike protein was spanned by vaccine-associated CD4 TCRs, and dominant responses were seen in regions 160-218 and 743-854. No day 14 peak-response samples were available, so repertoires were characterized only after the peak T cell response. Conclusions about previously exposed vaccinees are limited, since just five or six AZD1222 recipients were seropositive for SARS-CoV-2 at baseline. The 56-69-year group was small, and its depth increase did not reach significance, likely because of low power. After two AZD1222 doses, both the breadth and the depth of spike-specific TCRs were significantly higher than at day 0 and than in MenACWY recipients. Participants were mostly white British and included more females than males, and it was suggested by the authors that clonal diversity may have been underestimated.

The CDR3 regions of human TCRbeta chains were analyzed by immunosequencing. In the authors' own workflow: Repertoire TCRs were checked for matches against a reference library of SARS-CoV-2-specific TCRs that had been generated using the MIRA antigen-specificity platform. Breadth meant the fraction of unique TCRs that were SARS-CoV-2-associated, whereas depth meant the fraction of total T cells that were SARS-CoV-2-associated. Using the MIRA data, each spike-specific TCR was mapped to the spike region that the TCR reacts to and placed in a CD4 or CD8 class. Log10-transformed breadth and depth values were compared by one-way ANOVA with Sidak's multiple comparisons tests. TCRdb's version of the immuneACCESS table is confined to in-frame rearrangements and falls short of the full clone set. An unresolved V gene accounts for under half of the shortfall where checked; the remainder is of unknown origin. That table furnishes V, J and clone size, whereas the DNA furnished D and trimming. The sample table contains approximately 220,000 clones; only one count was recorded for about 93% of them. The ten biggest clones cover approximately 1% of the sample.

Between the V and J ends, shortened by 6 bases and 5 bases respectively, the junction contains 19 bases. Via the germline V gene, CDR1 is MDHEN and CDR2 SYDVKM. The CDR3 contains 15 residues, cysteine and phenylalanine counted. Only the CDR3 region is kept as DNA, spanning 45 bases read in frame from base 1. Reading the label with the study, this specimen's time point is: baseline before first vaccination. Explained via the paper, the treatment or condition label denotes: meningococcal conjugate vaccine given as trial control. Vaccinee samples came from UK trials COV001 and COV002, including a single-blind randomized controlled phase 2/3 trial of AZD1222 (ChAdOx1 nCoV-19) in healthy adults. Trial participant PBMC samples were collected at day 0 and day 28 after the second dose for TCRbeta chain sequencing.

The TCR originated in an adult in good health. The chain is made from TRBV28 and TRBJ2-5, and the D gene may be TRBD1, 5 bases matching. Sequencing was performed on peripheral blood, taken on day 0 of MenACWY control vaccination. Here is the DNA: TGTGCCAGCAGCCCACAGATTTTAGGGGTGGAGACCCAGTACTTC. This gives the protein CASSPQILGVETQYF.